The 16 T cell receptor beta chains in this list originate from one sample, sequenced in a study of blood T cells in healthy people across ages. The authors ran a second PCR of 7 to 11 cycles using a sample-barcoded 5' primer and a J-beta primer mix. MiXCR, run by TCRdb on the 5' RACE reads, gives a single entry per CDR3 protein. The data hold over a million distinct CDR3 sequences, with approximately 59% observed a single time. Material for sequencing was blood. The receptors stem from a man between 18 and 29 years old in good health.

This clonotype was observed a single time. The J gene is TRBJ1-1, the V gene TRBV5-6; D ambiguous. This CDR3 spans 12 amino acids. Germline V gene data show CDR1 as SGHDT and CDR2 as YYEEEE. V was cut by 0 bases and J by 7 bases, with 7 bases left in between. The CDR3 DNA reads TGTGCCAGCAGCTTGGGGTATGGTGAAGCTTTCTTT. Encoded protein: CASSLGYGEAFF. Full variable domain (missing parts from reference TRBV5-6 and TRBJ1-1): DAGVTQSPTHLIKTRGQQVTLRCSPKSGHDTVSWYQQALGQGPQFIFQYYEEEERQRGNFPDRFSGHQFPNYSSELNVNALLLGDSALYLCASSLGYGEAFFGQGTRLTVV.

The chain couples TRBV29-1 to TRBJ2-4; 9 positions agree with TRBD1. Germline V gives CDR1 SQVTM, CDR2 ANQGSEA. V shed 7 bases, J shed 13 bases, and the junction held 14 bases outside the gene matches. The CDR3 loop spans 13 amino acids. The DNA for the CDR3 is TGCAGCGGTTCCGGGACAGGGAAAGTGGAGCAGTACTTC. This sequence encodes CSGSGTGKVEQYF.

This clonotype was seen only a few times. J is TRBJ2-7 and V is TRBV7-2; D is tentatively TRBD1 or TRBD2 (5 bases each). Looked up from germline, CDR1 is SGHTA and CDR2 is FQGNSA. Deletions cut 6 bases from V and 3 bases from J, with 15 bases between. CDR3 size: 14 residues. The CDR3 region has the DNA TGTGCCAGCAGTTTATCCGGGACGTACTACGAGCAGTACTTC. It translates to CASSLSGTYYEQYF.

This clonotype came up a few times. This chain uses TRBV18 with TRBJ2-5; unclear D gene. Per germline, CDR1 KGHSH and CDR2 LQKENI. V was shortened by 3 bases and J by 5 bases, with 10 bases between the two germline ends. This CDR3 comprises 13 residues. The CDR3 here is CASSPDSRETQYF. In nucleotides, the CDR3 is TGTGCCAGCTCACCTGACTCTAGGGAGACCCAGTACTTC.

The chain combines TRBV7-9 with TRBJ1-5; TRBD1 aligns across 10 bases. V shed 4 bases, J shed 7 bases, and the junction held 4 bases outside the gene matches. CDR1 is SEHNR, CDR2 FQNEAQ, per germline (reference sequence). This CDR3 has 14 residues. The CDR3: CASSSGTGEQPQHF. CDR3 sequence (DNA): TGTGCCAGCAGCTCCGGGACAGGGGAACAGCCCCAGCATTTT.

The chain uses TRBV12-3 or TRBV12-4 and TRBJ2-3, with D tentatively TRBD1 (6 bases). V lost 0 bases, J lost 6 bases, and 10 bases lay in between. This CDR3 spans 14 amino acids. The CDR3 DNA reads as TGTGCCAGCAGTTTAGCACAGGGACGGGATACGCAGTATTTT. It encodes CASSLAQGRDTQYF.

The chain joins TRBV3-1 to TRBJ2-1; no clear D. V lost 5 bases to trimming and J lost 8 bases, with 7 bases between them. This CDR3 contains 11 residues. Germline CDR1 is LGHDT and CDR2 is YNNKEL (reference sequence). CDR3 protein: CASSEIHEQFF. CDR3 DNA: TGTGCCAGCAGCGAGATCCATGAGCAGTTCTTC.

The genes are TRBV10-3 and TRBJ2-5; a possible D gene is TRBD1 (6 bases). The CDR3 consists of 15 residues. V was cut by 4 bases and J by 11 bases, with 23 bases left in between. Germline CDR1 is ENHRY and CDR2 is SYGVKD. CDR3 sequence (DNA): TGTGCCATCAGTGGTGGGGGAGAAACAGGGCAAGAGCAGTACTTC. It yields the protein CAISGGGETGQEQYF.

The rearrangement links TRBV12-3 or TRBV12-4 to TRBJ2-7; 8 positions match TRBD1. With the DNA end fitting TRBJ2-5 better, the J assignment may be wrong. CDR3 length: 14 amino acids. The CDR3, as DNA: TGTGCCAGCAGTCTGGGACAGGTTGAAGAGACCCAGTACTTC. Protein product: CASSLGQVEETQYF.

The genes are TRBV7-6 and TRBJ2-3, with unresolved D. The germline V gene encodes CDR1 SGHVS and CDR2 FNYEAQ. V lost 3 bases, J lost 0 bases, and 10 bases lay in between. The CDR3 is 15 amino acids. CDR3 DNA sequence: TGTGCCAGCAGCTTTACGAGATCTAGCACAGATACGCAGTATTTT. Residues: CASSFTRSSTDTQYF.

As to this clonotype: Mismatch with germline at one junction end may stem from a read error. The chain recombines TRBV7-2 with TRBJ1-2, with D perhaps TRBD1 (6 bases). Germline V gives CDR1 SGHTA, CDR2 FQGNSA. The CDR3 runs to 14 residues. The CDR3 protein is CASSSDSFNYGYTF. DNA for the CDR3: TGTGCCAGCAGCTCGGACAGCTTTAACTACGGCTACACCTTC.

The V gene is TRBV9, the J gene TRBJ1-1; D is undetermined. CDR1 and CDR2 from the germline V gene are SGDLS and YYNGEE. The CDR3 runs 17 residues. Trimming pared 0 bases from V and 0 bases from J, leaving 15 bases between. The CDR3 sequence: CASSVVQWGQMNTEAFF. In DNA form, the CDR3 reads TGTGCCAGCAGCGTAGTCCAGTGGGGTCAGATGAACACTGAAGCTTTCTTT.

The chain carries TRBV27 and TRBJ2-1; 8 positions agree with TRBD1. The J call may be incorrect, as the DNA end agrees better with TRBJ2-7. Germline CDR1 reads MNHEY; CDR2 reads SMNVEV (reference sequence). This CDR3 spans 13 amino acids. The CDR3 region is CASRDRVAYEQYF. The CDR3 nucleotides are TGTGCCAGCAGGGACAGGGTAGCGTACGAGCAGTACTTC.

This clonotype was detected a few times. The chain carries TRBV29-1 and TRBJ2-3, with D unclear. Per germline, CDR1 SQVTM and CDR2 ANQGSEA. The CDR3 has 13 amino acids. Between the trimmed V and J ends, which lost 6 bases and 2 bases, there was a span of 12 bases. The CDR3 nucleotides are TGCAGCGTCGCTACTGTCCTCACAGATACGCAGTATTTT. Translated, it gives CSVATVLTDTQYF.

In its sample, this clonotype was seen a few times. The CDR3: CASSDRGPGANVLTF. The DNA for the CDR3 is TGTGCCAGCAGCGACAGGGGACCTGGGGCCAACGTCCTGACTTTC. The rearrangement joins TRBV6-2 or TRBV6-3 to TRBJ2-6; TRBD1 aligns across 8 bases. The CDR3 runs to 15 residues. Germline trimming cut 6 bases from V and 2 bases from J; bases unmatched to any gene: 3. The germline V gene encodes CDR1 MNHEY and CDR2 SVGEGT.

This chain connects TRBV2 to TRBJ2-5, with D perhaps matching TRBD2 (5 bases). Trimming shortened V by 2 bases and J by 2 bases, and 12 bases separated the two germline ends. The CDR3 length is 15 residues. The V gene's germline CDR1 is SNHLY and CDR2 FYNNEI. CDR3 protein: CASSELARVQETQYF. In nucleotides, the CDR3 is TGTGCCAGCAGTGAACTAGCTCGTGTTCAAGAGACCCAGTACTTC.